This TCR beta chain was identified in a study of blood T cell repertoires in COVID-19. Across the study: COVID-19 samples from acute and convalescent phases originated in the United States, Italy and Spain. In each case, the material was cDNA or gDNA derived from T cells, B-cell-depleted T cells, or PBMCs.

As handled by the study authors: Amplification of reference gene primers was used by the study to estimate nucleated cell counts. The assay was immunoSEQ multiplex PCR, and TCRdb's table has in-frame clones only and misses some. The D gene and trimming were derived from the DNA, and the V and J assignments and clone size from that table. The sample lists approximately 240,000 clones; approximately 90% were seen once. The germline V gene has CDR1 SGHRS and CDR2 YFSETQ. This CDR3 spans 16 amino acids. After removal of 6 bases from V and 0 bases from J, the junction contained 1 base not matched to a gene.

Sequenced sample: peripheral blood. The V gene is TRBV5-1, the J gene TRBJ2-6; TRBD1 aligns across 12 bases. The receptor was derived from a woman aged 18 to 35 who had recovered from COVID-19. CDR3 in amino acids: CASTGQGASGANVLTF. CDR3 nucleotide sequence: TGCGCCAGCACGGGACAGGGGGCCTCTGGGGCCAACGTCCTGACTTTC.